What follows are 16 T cell receptor beta chains derived from one specimen sequenced in a study of T-cell reconstitution after alpha-beta-depleted transplantation in children. Unique molecular identifiers tagged the TCRbeta library. Each CDR3 protein gets one entry after TCRdb re-called the PCR reads with MiXCR. Of some 840,000 distinct CDR3 sequences in the sample, around 17% are singletons; the top ten hold under 6%. Sequenced here: PBMCs, mostly from graft donor cells, sampled 360 days after TCRalphabeta/CD19-depleted stem cell transplant. The receptors were gathered from a male patient between 5 and 17 years old who had a stem cell transplant for acute lymphoblastic leukemia, so the T cells may come from the graft donor.

The V and J genes are TRBV7-9 and TRBJ2-1, with D tentatively TRBD1 (6 bases). V was cut by 5 bases and J by 14 bases, with 31 bases left in between. The CDR3 loop spans 17 amino acids. The germline V gene encodes CDR1 SEHNR and CDR2 FQNEAQ (reference sequence). The CDR3 DNA reads TGTGCCAGCAGCCCTCCGGGAACAGGGACCGATAGTAGTCGAGAGTTCTTC. Translation: CASSPPGTGTDSSREFF.

Only a few counts were recorded for this clonotype. J is TRBJ1-1 and V is TRBV3-1; D might be TRBD1 (5 bases). Trimming took off 1 base at V and 3 bases at J, with 12 bases between the two ends. The CDR3 spans 15 residues. The germline V gene has CDR1 LGHDT and CDR2 YNNKEL (reference sequence). The CDR3 loop is CASSQAKRGHTEAFF. In nucleotides, the CDR3 is TGTGCCAGCAGCCAAGCTAAGCGGGGCCACACTGAAGCTTTCTTT.

The chain recombines TRBV29-1 with TRBJ2-7; TRBD1 matches at 7 bases. With 4 bases clipped from V and 3 bases from J, the junction kept 6 bases outside the gene matches. CDR1 is SQVTM and CDR2 is ANQGSEA in the germline V gene. The CDR3 covers 13 residues. The CDR3 loop reads CSVGRQGGYEQYF. The CDR3, as DNA: TGCAGCGTTGGTCGACAGGGTGGCTACGAGCAGTACTTC.

The table lists this clonotype with a few counts. This chain links TRBV9 with TRBJ2-3, with D hard to call. The germline gives CDR1 SGDLS, CDR2 YYNGEE. Trimming pared 4 bases from V and 1 base from J, leaving 13 bases between. The CDR3 is 15 amino acids. The CDR3 protein is CASSRLDVGTDTQYF. DNA for the CDR3: TGTGCCAGCAGCCGCCTGGACGTCGGCACAGATACGCAGTATTTT.

This clonotype came up a few times. V and J are TRBV5-1 and TRBJ2-1, with 12 nucleotides matching TRBD2. J lost 13 bases, V lost 4 bases, and 18 bases had no gene match. The CDR3 is 17 amino acids. Germline V CDR1 and CDR2: SGHRS, YFSETQ. The CDR3 sequence is CASSRAITLAGGPEQFF. The CDR3 DNA is TGCGCCAGCAGCCGGGCAATTACGCTAGCGGGAGGGCCGGAACAGTTCTTC.

This clonotype has at least ten counts. This chain links TRBV12-3 or TRBV12-4 with TRBJ2-2; 11 bases fit TRBD2. The CDR3 is 16 amino acids. Losses at the gene ends were 5 bases for V and 6 bases for J; bases not matched to a gene: 8. The CDR3 DNA is TGTGCCAGCAGTAGGGTAGCGGGAGGGCCGGCCGGGGAGCTGTTTTTT. Amino acids: CASSRVAGGPAGELFF.

The sample holds a few counts of this clonotype. This chain links TRBV28 with TRBJ2-5, with no clear D. CDR1 and CDR2 from the germline V gene are MDHEN and SYDVKM. V was clipped by 5 bases and J by 8 bases, with 9 bases between them. The CDR3 has 11 residues. Written as DNA, the CDR3 is TGTGCCAGCAGTGCGGCCTACACCCAGTACTTC. Amino acid sequence: CASSAAYTQYF.

This clonotype was seen many times. V gene TRBV29-1 combines with J gene TRBJ1-1; 8 bases are a match to TRBD1. From germline, CDR1 is SQVTM and CDR2 ANQGSEA. This CDR3 comprises 11 residues. The V gene end was trimmed by 8 bases and the J gene end by 5 bases; junction bases not matched to a gene: 4. In DNA form, the CDR3 reads TGCAGCACAGGGGGTGTAACTGAAGCTTTCTTT. It codes for CSTGGVTEAFF.

The rearrangement uses TRBV2 and TRBJ1-5, with D perhaps matching TRBD1 (5 bases). Germline V gene lookup returns CDR1 SNHLY and CDR2 FYNNEI. The CDR3 contains 15 residues. V was pared by 0 bases and J by 3 bases, with 9 bases between. The CDR3 region has the DNA TGTGCCAGCAGTGAAGCGGGGGGGTACAATCAGCCCCAGCATTTT. This encodes CASSEAGGYNQPQHF.

This clonotype was counted between two and nine times. The V and J genes are TRBV9 and TRBJ2-1; TRBD2 agrees at 13 bases. Germline V gives CDR1 SGDLS, CDR2 YYNGEE. CDR3 length: 17 residues. With 4 bases clipped from V and 6 bases from J, the junction kept 10 bases outside the gene matches. In DNA, the CDR3 is TGTGCCAGCAGCACCCTCCCGGGACTAGCGGGGCGCAATGAGCAGTTCTTC. It translates to CASSTLPGLAGRNEQFF.

CDR3 amino acids: CSARATGLGNQPQHF. CDR3 nucleotides: TGCAGTGCTAGGGCAACAGGGCTGGGCAATCAGCCCCAGCATTTT. The chain couples TRBV20-1 to TRBJ1-5, with a possible D match to TRBD1 (6 bases). The length of the CDR3 is 15 residues. Trimming pared 3 bases from V and 2 bases from J, leaving 14 bases between. The germline gives CDR1 DFQATT, CDR2 SNEGSKA (reference sequence).

Only a few counts were recorded for this clonotype. This rearrangement joins TRBV20-1 to TRBJ2-1; no reliable D call. The V gene's germline CDR1 is DFQATT and CDR2 SNEGSKA (reference sequence). V dropped 0 bases and J dropped 2 bases, with 11 bases sitting between them. CDR3 length: 15 residues. Here the CDR3 DNA reads TGCAGTGCTAGAGATTCGGAAGCCCCCTACAATGAGCAGTTCTTC. This encodes CSARDSEAPYNEQFF.

This sequence joins TRBV15 and TRBJ2-1, with TRBD2 matching over 12 bases. Germline lookup yields CDR1 LNHNV and CDR2 YYDKDF (reference sequence). The CDR3 runs 19 residues. V gave up 0 bases and J gave up 6 bases; unmatched junction bases: 12. The CDR3 reads CATSREGGLAGGRSNEQFF. The CDR3 DNA reads TGTGCCACCAGCAGAGAAGGAGGGCTAGCGGGAGGGCGAAGCAATGAGCAGTTCTTC.

V gene TRBV3-1 combines with J gene TRBJ2-4; 11 nucleotides match TRBD2. Germline CDR1 reads LGHDT; CDR2 reads YNNKEL (reference sequence). The CDR3 is made up of 16 amino acids. Trimming took 4 bases from V and 0 from J; bases not matched to a gene: 2. Here the CDR3 reads CASSPGLAEAKNIQYF. CDR3 nucleotide sequence: TGTGCCAGCAGCCCGGGACTAGCGGAAGCCAAAAACATTCAGTACTTC.

A few counts support this clonotype. This chain joins TRBV4-1 and TRBJ1-2, with 8 bases identical to TRBD1. The junction had 9 bases not matched to a gene; V was cut back by 1 base and J by 8 bases. The CDR3 totals 15 residues. Germline CDR1 is MGHRA and CDR2 is YSYEKL. The CDR3 region is CASSQVGQGMRGYTF. Written as DNA, the CDR3 is TGCGCCAGCAGCCAAGTCGGACAGGGAATGAGGGGCTACACCTTC.

This clonotype was counted between two and nine times. The chain links TRBV6-5 to TRBJ1-5; D ambiguous. CDR1 and CDR2 (germline): MNHEY, SVGAGI. Trimming removed 1 base from V and 4 bases from J, with 20 bases in between. This CDR3 is built from 18 residues. Written as DNA, the CDR3 is TGTGCCAGCAGTTACTTTTCCCTGGGAGCTAAGTTGAATCAGCCCCAGCATTTT. This codes for CASSYFSLGAKLNQPQHF.